This T cell receptor beta chain was sequenced in a study of cytomegalovirus exposure and HLA in healthy donors. Looked up from germline, CDR1 is KGHSH and CDR2 is LQKENI. V lost 6 bases and J lost 4; bases outside the gene matches: 8. The CDR3 has 15 residues. At collection, donors were nominally healthy, but unrecorded immune exposures were probable. PCR was performed using 60 Vbeta and 13 Jbeta primers. The method was immunoSEQ multiplex PCR; TCRdb's version includes in-frame clones alone and lacks a portion of them. The sample has under 200,000 clones, 60% to 80% seen once. Input material: PBMCs. The TCR originated in a female donor in good health and CMV-seronegative. J is TRBJ2-1 and V is TRBV18, with TRBD1 identical over 8 bases. CDR3 DNA sequence: TGTGCCAGCTCGCCGGACAGGGAGCAGTACAATGAGCAGTTCTTC. Translation gives CASSPDREQYNEQFF. Using reference TRBV18 and TRBJ2-1 for the parts outside the CDR3, the full variable domain is NAGVMQNPRHLVRRRGQEARLRCSPMKGHSHVYWYRQLPEEGLKFMVYLQKENIIDESGMPKERFSAEFPKEGPSILRIQQVVRGDSAAYFCASSPDREQYNEQFFGPGTRLTVL.